A selection of T cell receptor beta chains follows, all from one sample in a study of early T cells in non-severe SARS-CoV-2 infection. A single record per CDR3 protein comes from TCRdb applying MiXCR to the 5' RACE reads. The table has more than 20,000 distinct CDR3 sequences, around 5.8% seen once; the top ten hold more than 14%. Sample: whole blood, taken at baseline. Receptors were obtained from an adult who was a healthcare worker with PCR-confirmed SARS-CoV-2 infection or an uninfected control (not recorded which). CDR3s include the opening cysteine and the closing phenylalanine or tryptophan. D genes are given only for firm matches. Not every row has a clone size; where given, it reads once, few, many or a size class.

j_gene,v_gene,d_gene,abundance,CDR3aa,CDR3nt
TRBJ1-1,TRBV18,-,medium-sized,CASSPLGQSTEAFF,TGTGCCAGCTCACCGCTCGGACAGTCCACTGAAGCTTTCTTT
TRBJ2-7,TRBV20-1,-,-,CSARDPVGEQYF,TGCAGTGCTAGAGACCCAGTAGGCGAGCAGTACTTC
TRBJ2-7,TRBV6-6,TRBD1,many,CASSWAGTGIGEQYF,TGTGCCAGCAGTTGGGCCGGGACAGGGATAGGGGAGCAGTACTTC
TRBJ2-7,TRBV15,TRBD1,-,CATSSRDRVDEQYF,TGTGCCACCAGCAGCCGGGACAGGGTGGACGAGCAGTACTTC
TRBJ1-5,TRBV3-1,-,many,CASSQDRDQPQHF,TGTGCCAGCAGCCAAGATCGGGATCAGCCCCAGCATTTT
TRBJ1-2,TRBV10-3,-,many,CAISEGAASRESYGYTF,TGTGCCATCAGTGAGGGCGCGGCGTCACGCGAAAGCTATGGCTACACCTTC
TRBJ2-5,TRBV29-1,-,many,CSVARFQETQYF,TGCAGCGTTGCCAGATTCCAAGAGACCCAGTACTTC
TRBJ2-5,TRBV29-1,TRBD2,many,CSVARLAGSQETQYF,TGCAGCGTGGCCCGACTAGCGGGGTCCCAAGAGACCCAGTACTTC
TRBJ2-7,TRBV7-2,-,many,CASSLAQFPYEQYF,TGTGCCAGCAGCTTAGCACAGTTCCCATACGAGCAGTACTTC
TRBJ1-2,TRBV29-1,-,medium-sized,CSVEGSTGSYGYTF,TGCAGCGTTGAAGGTTCCACAGGAAGCTATGGCTACACCTTC
TRBJ2-1,TRBV5-1,TRBD1,many,CASSDGTGGHEQFF,TGCGCCAGCAGCGACGGGACAGGGGGCCATGAGCAGTTCTTC
TRBJ1-6,TRBV6-1,-,few,CASSEGPRPYNSPLHF,TGTGCCAGCAGTGAAGGACCCAGGCCATATAATTCACCCCTCCACTTT
TRBJ1-2,TRBV3-1,TRBD1,few,CASSQSGTGGLRGYTF,TGTGCCAGCAGCCAGTCCGGGACAGGGGGGCTGCGTGGCTACACCTTC
TRBJ2-3,TRBV5-1,-,few,CASSSQGSGTDTQYF,TGCGCCAGCAGCTCTCAGGGGAGCGGCACAGATACGCAGTATTTT
TRBJ2-1,TRBV11-2,-,-,CASSTTGENEQFF,TGTGCCAGCAGCACGACAGGTGAGAATGAGCAGTTCTTC
TRBJ1-5,TRBV12-3/TRBV12-4,-,-,CASSLTLGNQPQHF,TGTGCCAGCAGTTTGACGCTAGGGAATCAGCCCCAGCATTTT
TRBJ2-7,TRBV9,-,many,CASSVARGFDEQYF,TGTGCCAGCAGCGTAGCCCGGGGCTTTGACGAGCAGTACTTC
TRBJ2-3,TRBV27,TRBD2,medium-sized,CASSSGTSGASTDTQYF,TGTGCCAGCAGTTCCGGGACTAGCGGGGCTAGCACAGATACGCAGTATTTT
TRBJ2-3,TRBV29-1,-,few,CSVDLFSTDTQYF,TGCAGCGTGGACCTATTTAGCACAGATACGCAGTATTTT
TRBJ2-5,TRBV9,-,medium-sized,CASSTTGTKGETQYF,TGTGCCAGCAGCACAACCGGGACAAAAGGAGAGACCCAGTACTTC
TRBJ2-7,TRBV5-1,-,medium-sized,CASSLKHPGGEQYF,TGCGCCAGCAGCTTGAAACACCCCGGCGGCGAGCAGTACTTC
TRBJ2-7,TRBV10-2,-,medium-sized,CASRASGGAYEQYF,TGCGCCAGCAGGGCTTCCGGGGGCGCCTACGAGCAGTACTTC
TRBJ2-7,TRBV25-1,TRBD1,once,CASSTGDRGLYEQYF,TGTGCCAGCAGTACCGGGGACAGGGGGTTGTACGAGCAGTACTTC
TRBJ2-5,TRBV9,TRBD1,medium-sized,CASSVAYRGETQYF,TGTGCCAGCAGCGTAGCGTACAGGGGTGAGACCCAGTACTTC
TRBJ1-5,TRBV7-9,TRBD1,many,CATQGAGGLYQPQHF,TGTGCCACCCAGGGGGCAGGGGGGCTGTATCAGCCCCAGCATTTT
TRBJ1-2,TRBV20-1,-,-,CRADRSVSYGYTF,TGCAGGGCGGACAGATCGGTTAGCTATGGCTACACCTTC
TRBJ2-3,TRBV6-6,-,many,CASSYGQYTDTQYF,TGTGCCAGCAGTTACGGGCAGTACACAGATACGCAGTATTTT
TRBJ2-5,TRBV20-1,-,few,CSAPMGGQRETQYF,TGCAGTGCTCCCATGGGGGGTCAAAGGGAGACCCAGTACTTC
TRBJ1-2,TRBV20-1,-,-,CSATQVGQNNYGYTF,TGCAGTGCTACTCAAGTTGGACAGAATAACTATGGCTACACCTTC
TRBJ1-5,TRBV7-9,-,medium-sized,CASSLDTQPQHF,TGTGCCAGCAGCTTAGATACTCAGCCCCAGCATTTT
TRBJ1-2,TRBV20-1,-,many,CSARDPAGPSLYGYTF,TGCAGTGCTAGAGATCCGGCAGGGCCCTCCCTCTATGGCTACACCTTC
TRBJ2-3,TRBV4-3,TRBD1,many,CASSRDRGDTQYF,TGCGCCAGCAGCCGTGACAGGGGGGATACGCAGTATTTT
TRBJ1-2,TRBV7-6,-,many,CASSALGNYGYTF,TGTGCCAGCTCGGCCCTCGGGAACTATGGCTACACCTTC
TRBJ2-1,TRBV25-1,-,few,CASSESHNEQFF,TGTGCCAGCAGTGAATCCCACAATGAGCAGTTCTTC
TRBJ1-5,TRBV10-3,-,few,CAISNREDQPQHF,TGTGCCATCAGCAACAGGGAGGATCAGCCCCAGCATTTT
TRBJ2-1,TRBV27,TRBD1,many,CASSLLGTGGGNEQFF,TGTGCCAGCAGTCTTCTGGGGACAGGGGGAGGCAATGAGCAGTTCTTC
TRBJ2-5,TRBV4-3,-,many,CASSPGRGLETQYF,TGCGCCAGCAGCCCCGGGAGGGGGCTGGAGACCCAGTACTTC
TRBJ2-3,TRBV7-2,TRBD2,medium-sized,CASSTGLYTDTQYF,TGTGCCAGCAGCACGGGACTATACACAGATACGCAGTATTTT
TRBJ1-1,TRBV12-3/TRBV12-4,TRBD1,few,CASSSIDRAQREAFF,TGTGCCAGCAGTTCAATTGACAGGGCCCAACGTGAAGCTTTCTTT
TRBJ2-1,TRBV27,TRBD1,-,CASSFSQGDNEQFF,TGTGCCAGCAGTTTCTCCCAGGGGGACAATGAGCAGTTCTTC
TRBJ2-2,TRBV7-9,-,medium-sized,CASSPSVGELFF,TGTGCCAGCAGTCCCTCCGTCGGGGAGCTGTTTTTT
TRBJ2-7,TRBV7-2,-,many,CASAGPGGEQYF,TGTGCCAGCGCAGGGCCCGGTGGCGAGCAGTACTTC
TRBJ1-5,TRBV19,TRBD1,many,CASSTWTGSGNQPQHF,TGTGCCAGTAGTACCTGGACAGGGTCCGGCAATCAGCCCCAGCATTTT